This T cell receptor (beta chain) was recorded in a study of T cell responses to AZD1222 COVID-19 vaccine. Broader study findings: Once two AZD1222 doses were given, Spike-specific TCR breadth and depth went up.

In regard to this clone: Its specificity is unknown.

Trimming left V 0 bases short and J 0 bases short, with 9 bases between. There are 15 residues in the CDR3. Germline CDR1 SGDLS, CDR2 YYNGEE. TCRdb's table, derived via immunoSEQ multiplex PCR, lists solely in-frame clones and lacks some. Of more than 85,000 clones listed, more than 70% are singletons. The TCR originated in an adult in good health. The specimen was peripheral blood, collected on day 0 of AZD1222 vaccination. The chain carries TRBV9 and TRBJ1-2; D gene unclear. The CDR3 loop is CASSVAGSTNYGYTF. As DNA, the CDR3 is TGTGCCAGCAGCGTAGCCGGCAGCACTAACTATGGCTACACCTTC.